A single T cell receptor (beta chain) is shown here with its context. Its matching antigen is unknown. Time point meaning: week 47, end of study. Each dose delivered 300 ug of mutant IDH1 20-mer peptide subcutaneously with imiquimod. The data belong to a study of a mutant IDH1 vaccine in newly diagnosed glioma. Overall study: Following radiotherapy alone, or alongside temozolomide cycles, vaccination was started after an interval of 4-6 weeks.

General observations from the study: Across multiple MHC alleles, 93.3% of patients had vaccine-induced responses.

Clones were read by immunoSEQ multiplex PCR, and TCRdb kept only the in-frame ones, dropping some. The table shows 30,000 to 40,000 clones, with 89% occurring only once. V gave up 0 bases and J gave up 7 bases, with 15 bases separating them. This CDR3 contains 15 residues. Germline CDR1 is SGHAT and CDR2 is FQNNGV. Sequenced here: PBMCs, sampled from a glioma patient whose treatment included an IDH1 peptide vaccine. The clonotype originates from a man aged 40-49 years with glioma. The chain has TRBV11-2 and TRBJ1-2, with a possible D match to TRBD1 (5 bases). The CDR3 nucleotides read TGTGCCAGCAGCTTAGAGCGATGGGACCTAGGTGGCTACACCTTC. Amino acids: CASSLERWDLGGYTF.